This entry concerns a single TCR beta chain. No antigen is known for it. Repertoires were generated with immunoSEQ multiplex PCR, while TCRdb's copy carries only in-frame clones and drops some. The top ten clones hold about 0.21% of a sample with fewer than 1 million clones, around 96% of them seen once. The CDR3 loop spans 14 amino acids. V gave up 4 bases and J gave up 6 bases; unmatched junction bases: 1. Germline V lookup: CDR1 WSHSY, CDR2 SAAADI. This sample is drawn from a study of shared clonotypes between healthy human individuals. Study-level points and caveats: How much donors shared clonotypes was expected to be affected by sequencing depth.

Naive CD8 cells lacked CD45RO and underwent positive selection for CCR7, leaving out terminally differentiated effector memory CD45RA+ cells. The gene calls are TRBV10-2 and TRBJ2-1, with 12 bases fitting TRBD2. The TCR was taken from a man aged 25-45 years in good health. The sequencing sample was made of naive CD8+ T cells sorted from blood. The CDR3 nucleotides are TGCGCCAGCAGTGGACTAGCGGGAGTCAATGAGCAGTTCTTC. Its protein product is CASSGLAGVNEQFF.